This T cell receptor (beta chain) was captured by sequencing in a study of shared clonotypes between healthy human individuals. The assay was immunoSEQ multiplex PCR, and TCRdb's table has in-frame clones only and misses some. The sample carries about a million clones, about 70% recorded once. For this clone: Its antigen is still unknown.

Points from the study as a whole: Blood was the only sampled material, and tissue repertoires likely differ.

V dropped 3 bases and J dropped 0 bases, with 11 bases sitting between them. The CDR3 is made up of 15 amino acids. Germline V gives CDR1 KGHSH, CDR2 LQKENI. This receptor was obtained from a man aged 18 to 30 in good health. The chain combines TRBV18 with TRBJ1-1, with D unclear. The sample was memory CD4+ T cells sorted from blood. Subset noted: CD45RA-negative fraction. For the CDR3, the DNA is TGTGCCAGCTCACCCCAACGGCAGCTGAACACTGAAGCTTTCTTT. Translation gives CASSPQRQLNTEAFF.